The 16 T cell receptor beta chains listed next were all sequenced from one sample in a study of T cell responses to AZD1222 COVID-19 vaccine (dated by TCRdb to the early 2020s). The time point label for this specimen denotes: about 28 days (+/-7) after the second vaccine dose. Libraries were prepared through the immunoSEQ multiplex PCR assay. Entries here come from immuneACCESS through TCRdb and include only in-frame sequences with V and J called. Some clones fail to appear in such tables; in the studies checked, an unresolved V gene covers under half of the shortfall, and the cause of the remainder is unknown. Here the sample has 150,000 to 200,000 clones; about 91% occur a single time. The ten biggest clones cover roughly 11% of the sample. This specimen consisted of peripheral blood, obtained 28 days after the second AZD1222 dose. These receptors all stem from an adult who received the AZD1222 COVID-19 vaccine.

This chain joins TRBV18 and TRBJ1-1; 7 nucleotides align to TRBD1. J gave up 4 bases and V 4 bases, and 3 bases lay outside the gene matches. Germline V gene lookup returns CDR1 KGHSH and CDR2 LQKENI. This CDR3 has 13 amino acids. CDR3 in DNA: TGTGCCAGCTCACAGGCAGGGGGCACTGAAGCTTTCTTT. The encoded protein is CASSQAGGTEAFF.

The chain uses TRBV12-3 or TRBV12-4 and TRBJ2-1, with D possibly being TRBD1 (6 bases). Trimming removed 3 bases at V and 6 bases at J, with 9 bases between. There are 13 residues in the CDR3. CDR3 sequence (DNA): TGTGCCAGCAGTTTTGGGGGCTTCAATGAGCAGTTCTTC. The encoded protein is CASSFGGFNEQFF.

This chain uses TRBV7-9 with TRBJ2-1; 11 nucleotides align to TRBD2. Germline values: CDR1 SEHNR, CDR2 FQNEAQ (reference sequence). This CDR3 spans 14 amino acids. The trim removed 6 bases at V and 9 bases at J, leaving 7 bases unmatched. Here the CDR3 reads CASRASGGPGEQFF. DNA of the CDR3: TGTGCCAGCAGAGCTAGCGGGGGGCCTGGTGAGCAGTTCTTC. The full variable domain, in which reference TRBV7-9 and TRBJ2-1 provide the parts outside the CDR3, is DTGVSQNPRHKITKRGQNVTFRCDPISEHNRLYWYRQTLGQGPEFLTYFQNEAQLEKSRLLSDRFSAERPKGSFSTLEIQRTEQGDSAMYLCASRASGGPGEQFFGPGTRLTVL.

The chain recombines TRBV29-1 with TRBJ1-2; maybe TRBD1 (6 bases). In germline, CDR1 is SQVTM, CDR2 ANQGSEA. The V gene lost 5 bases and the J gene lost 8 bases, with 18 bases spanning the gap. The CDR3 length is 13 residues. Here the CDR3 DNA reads TGCAGCGTTAACAGGGAGAGCTGGGGGGGCTACACCTTC. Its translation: CSVNRESWGGYTF. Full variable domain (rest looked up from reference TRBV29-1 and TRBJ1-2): SAVISQKPSRDICQRGTSLTIQCQVDSQVTMMFWYRQQPGQSLTLIATANQGSEATYESGFVIDKFPISRPNLTFSTLTVSNMSPEDSSIYLCSVNRESWGGYTFGSGTRLTVV.

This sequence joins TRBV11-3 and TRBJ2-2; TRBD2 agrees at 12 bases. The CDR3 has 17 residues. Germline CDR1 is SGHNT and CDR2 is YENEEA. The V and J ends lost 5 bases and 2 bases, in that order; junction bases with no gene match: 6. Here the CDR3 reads CASSRSSGGANTGELFF. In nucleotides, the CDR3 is TGTGCCAGCAGCCGATCTAGCGGGGGGGCTAACACCGGGGAGCTGTTTTTT.

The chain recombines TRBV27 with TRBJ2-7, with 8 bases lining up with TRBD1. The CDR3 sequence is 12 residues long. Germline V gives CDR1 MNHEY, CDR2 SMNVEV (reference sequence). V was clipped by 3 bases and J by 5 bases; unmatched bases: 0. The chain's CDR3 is CASSLTGDEQYF. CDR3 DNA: TGTGCCAGCAGTTTGACAGGGGACGAGCAGTACTTC.

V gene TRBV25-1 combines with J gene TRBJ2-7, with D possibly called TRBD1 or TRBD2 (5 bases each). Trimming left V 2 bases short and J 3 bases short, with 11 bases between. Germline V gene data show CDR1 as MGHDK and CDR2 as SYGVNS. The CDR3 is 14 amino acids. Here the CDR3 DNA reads TGTGCCAGCAGTGAACCGGGACCCGTCTACGAGCAGTACTTC. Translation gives CASSEPGPVYEQYF.

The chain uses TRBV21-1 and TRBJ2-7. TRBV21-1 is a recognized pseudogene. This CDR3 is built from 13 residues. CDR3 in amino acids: CASSKWLCVEQYF. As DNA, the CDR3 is TGTGCCAGCAGCAAGTGGCTGTGCGTCGAGCAGTACTTC.

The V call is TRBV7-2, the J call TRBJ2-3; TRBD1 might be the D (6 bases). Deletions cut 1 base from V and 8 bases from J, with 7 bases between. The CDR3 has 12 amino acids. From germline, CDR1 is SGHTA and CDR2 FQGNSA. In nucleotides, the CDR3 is TGTGCCAGCAGCTTAGGAGGGGGTACGCAGTATTTT. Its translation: CASSLGGGTQYF.

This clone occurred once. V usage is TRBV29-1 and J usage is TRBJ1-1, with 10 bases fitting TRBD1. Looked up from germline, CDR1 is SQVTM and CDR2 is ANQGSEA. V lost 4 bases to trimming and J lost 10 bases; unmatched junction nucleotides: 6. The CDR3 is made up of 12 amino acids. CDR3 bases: TGCAGCGTTGGGGGACAGGGGATGGTAGCTTTCTTT. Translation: CSVGGQGMVAFF.

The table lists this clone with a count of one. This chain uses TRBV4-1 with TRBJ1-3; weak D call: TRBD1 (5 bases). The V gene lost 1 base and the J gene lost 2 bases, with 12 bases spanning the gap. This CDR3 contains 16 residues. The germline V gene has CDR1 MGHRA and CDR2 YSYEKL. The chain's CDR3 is CASSQAQGKTGNTIYF. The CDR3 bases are TGCGCCAGCAGCCAAGCTCAGGGCAAGACTGGAAACACCATATATTTT.

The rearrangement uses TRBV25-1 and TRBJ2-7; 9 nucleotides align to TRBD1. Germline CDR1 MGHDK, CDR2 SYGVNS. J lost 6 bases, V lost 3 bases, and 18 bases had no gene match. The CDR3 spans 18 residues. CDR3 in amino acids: CASSEIPGGGQGNSEQYF. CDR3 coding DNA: TGTGCCAGCAGTGAGATCCCGGGTGGGGGACAGGGAAATTCCGAGCAGTACTTC.

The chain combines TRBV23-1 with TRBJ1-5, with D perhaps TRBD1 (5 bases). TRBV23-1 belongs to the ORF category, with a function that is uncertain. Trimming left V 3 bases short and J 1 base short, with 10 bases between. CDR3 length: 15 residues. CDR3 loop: CASSHGGTSNQPQHF. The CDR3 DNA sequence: TGCGCCAGCAGTCACGGGGGAACGAGCAATCAGCCCCAGCATTTT.

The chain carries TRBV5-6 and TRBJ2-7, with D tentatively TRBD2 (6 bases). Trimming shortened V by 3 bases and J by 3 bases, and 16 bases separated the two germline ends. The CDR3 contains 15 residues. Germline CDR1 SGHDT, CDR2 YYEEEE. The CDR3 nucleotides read TGTGCCAGCAGCTGGAGGGTCGCTGCAGGCTACGAGCAGTACTTC. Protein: CASSWRVAAGYEQYF.

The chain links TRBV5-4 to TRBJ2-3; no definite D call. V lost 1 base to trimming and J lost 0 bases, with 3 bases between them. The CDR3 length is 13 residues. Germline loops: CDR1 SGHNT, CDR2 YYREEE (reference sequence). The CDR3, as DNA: TGTGCCAGCAGCTTGATCAGCACAGATACGCAGTATTTT. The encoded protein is CASSLISTDTQYF.

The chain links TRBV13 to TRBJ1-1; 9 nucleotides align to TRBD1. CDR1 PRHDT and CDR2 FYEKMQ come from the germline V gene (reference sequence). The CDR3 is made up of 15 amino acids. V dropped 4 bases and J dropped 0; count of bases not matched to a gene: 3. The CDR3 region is CASSYGDRVNTEAFF. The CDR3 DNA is TGTGCCAGCAGCTATGGGGACAGGGTGAACACTGAAGCTTTCTTT.